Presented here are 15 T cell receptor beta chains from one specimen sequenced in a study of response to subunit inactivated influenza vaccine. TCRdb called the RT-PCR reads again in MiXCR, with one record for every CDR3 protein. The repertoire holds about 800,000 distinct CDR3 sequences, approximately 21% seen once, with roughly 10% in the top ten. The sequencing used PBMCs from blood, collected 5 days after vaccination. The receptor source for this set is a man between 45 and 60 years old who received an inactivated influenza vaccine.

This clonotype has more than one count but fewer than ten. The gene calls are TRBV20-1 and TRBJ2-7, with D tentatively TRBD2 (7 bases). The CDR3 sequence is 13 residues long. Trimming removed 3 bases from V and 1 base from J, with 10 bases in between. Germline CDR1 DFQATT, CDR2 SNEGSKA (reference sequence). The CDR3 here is CSASGGPSYEQYF. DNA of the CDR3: TGCAGTGCTAGCGGGGGGCCTTCCTACGAGCAGTACTTC.

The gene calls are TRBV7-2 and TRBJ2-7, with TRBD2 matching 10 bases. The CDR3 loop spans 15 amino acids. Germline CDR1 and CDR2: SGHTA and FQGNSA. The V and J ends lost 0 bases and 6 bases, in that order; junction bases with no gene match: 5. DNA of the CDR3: TGTGCCAGCAGCTTAGCCCTAGCGGGAGTGGTCGAGCAGTACTTC. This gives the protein CASSLALAGVVEQYF.

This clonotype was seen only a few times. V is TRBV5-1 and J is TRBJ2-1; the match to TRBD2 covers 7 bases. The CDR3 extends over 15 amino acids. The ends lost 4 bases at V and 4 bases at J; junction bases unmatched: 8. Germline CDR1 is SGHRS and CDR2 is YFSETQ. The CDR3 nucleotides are TGCGCCAGCAGCCGGGGGTCTAGCGGTTACAATGAGCAGTTCTTC. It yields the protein CASSRGSSGYNEQFF.

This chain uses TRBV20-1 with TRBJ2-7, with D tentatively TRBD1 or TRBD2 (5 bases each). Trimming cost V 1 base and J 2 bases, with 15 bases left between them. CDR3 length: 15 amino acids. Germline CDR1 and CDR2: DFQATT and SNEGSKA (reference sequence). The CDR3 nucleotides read TGCAGTGCTAGAGGTTACTCCGGGGCCCCCTACGAGCAGTACTTC. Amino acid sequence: CSARGYSGAPYEQYF.

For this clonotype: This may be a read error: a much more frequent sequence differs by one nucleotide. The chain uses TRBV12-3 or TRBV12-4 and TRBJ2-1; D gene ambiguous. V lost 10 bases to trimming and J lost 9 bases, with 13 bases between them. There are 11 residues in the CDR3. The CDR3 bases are TGTGCCACCCCTTCGTGGCGTGAGCAGTTCTTC. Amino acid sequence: CATPSWREQFF.

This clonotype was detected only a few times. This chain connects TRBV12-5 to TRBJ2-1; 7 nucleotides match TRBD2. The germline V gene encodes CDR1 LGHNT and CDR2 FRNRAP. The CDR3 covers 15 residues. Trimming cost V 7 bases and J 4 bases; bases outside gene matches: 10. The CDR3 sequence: CASATVGGNYNEQFF. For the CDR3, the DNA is TGTGCTAGTGCCACTGTCGGGGGGAATTACAATGAGCAGTTCTTC.

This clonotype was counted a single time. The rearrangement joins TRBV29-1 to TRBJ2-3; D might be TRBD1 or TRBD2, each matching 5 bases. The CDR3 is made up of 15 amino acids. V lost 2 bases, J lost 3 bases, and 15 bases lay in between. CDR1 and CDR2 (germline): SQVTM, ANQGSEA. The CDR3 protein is CSVEWFSRETDTQYF. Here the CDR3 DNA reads TGCAGCGTTGAATGGTTTTCCAGGGAGACAGATACGCAGTATTTT.

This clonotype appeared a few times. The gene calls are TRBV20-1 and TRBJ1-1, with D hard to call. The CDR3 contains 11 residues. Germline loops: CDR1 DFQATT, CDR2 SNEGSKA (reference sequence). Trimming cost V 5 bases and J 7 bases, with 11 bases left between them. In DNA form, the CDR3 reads TGCAGTGCTCCCCGGGCTCGTGAAGCTTTCTTT. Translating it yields CSAPRAREAFF.

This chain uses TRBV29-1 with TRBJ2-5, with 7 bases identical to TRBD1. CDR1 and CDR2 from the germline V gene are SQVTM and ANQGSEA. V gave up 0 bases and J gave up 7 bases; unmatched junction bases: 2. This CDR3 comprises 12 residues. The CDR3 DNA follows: TGCAGCGTTGAAGAGACAGGGAGGACCCAGTACTTC. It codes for CSVEETGRTQYF.

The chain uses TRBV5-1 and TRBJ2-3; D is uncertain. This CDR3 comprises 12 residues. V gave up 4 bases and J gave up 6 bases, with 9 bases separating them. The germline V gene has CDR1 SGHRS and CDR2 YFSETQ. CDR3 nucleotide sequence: TGCGCCAGCAGCCCAAGTTCGGATACGCAGTATTTT. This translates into CASSPSSDTQYF. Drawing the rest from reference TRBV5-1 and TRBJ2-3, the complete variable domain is KAGVTQTPRYLIKTRGQQVTLSCSPISGHRSVSWYQQTPGQGLQFLFEYFSETQRNKGNFPGRFSGRQFSNSRSEMNVSTLELGDSALYLCASSPSSDTQYFGPGTRLTVL.

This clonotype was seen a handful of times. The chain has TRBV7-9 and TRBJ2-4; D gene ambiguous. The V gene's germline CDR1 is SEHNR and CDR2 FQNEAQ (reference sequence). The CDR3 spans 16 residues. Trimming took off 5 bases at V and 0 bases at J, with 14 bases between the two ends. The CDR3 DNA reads TGTGCCAGCAGCGGGCACAGCACACTAGCCAAAAACATTCAGTACTTC. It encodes CASSGHSTLAKNIQYF.

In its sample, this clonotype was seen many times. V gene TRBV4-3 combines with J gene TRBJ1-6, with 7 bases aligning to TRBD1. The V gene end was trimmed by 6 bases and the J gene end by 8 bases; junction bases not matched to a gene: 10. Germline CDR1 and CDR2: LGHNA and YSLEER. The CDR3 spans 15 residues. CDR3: CASRQDAGGYSPLHF. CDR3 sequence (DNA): TGCGCCAGCAGACAGGATGCAGGGGGTTATTCACCCCTCCACTTT.

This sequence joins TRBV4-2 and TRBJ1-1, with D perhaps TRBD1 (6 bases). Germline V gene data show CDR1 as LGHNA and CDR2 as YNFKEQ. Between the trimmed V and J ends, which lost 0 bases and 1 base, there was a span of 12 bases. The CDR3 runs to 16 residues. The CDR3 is CASSQELLDRNTEAFF. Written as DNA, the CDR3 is TGTGCCAGCAGCCAAGAATTATTGGACAGGAACACTGAAGCTTTCTTT.

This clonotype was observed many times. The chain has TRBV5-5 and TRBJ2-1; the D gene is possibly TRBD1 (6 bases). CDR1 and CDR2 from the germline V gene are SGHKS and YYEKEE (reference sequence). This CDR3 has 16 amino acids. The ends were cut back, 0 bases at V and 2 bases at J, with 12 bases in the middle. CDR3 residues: CASSLDLTGTYNEQFF. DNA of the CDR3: TGTGCCAGCAGCTTGGATTTAACAGGGACCTACAATGAGCAGTTCTTC.

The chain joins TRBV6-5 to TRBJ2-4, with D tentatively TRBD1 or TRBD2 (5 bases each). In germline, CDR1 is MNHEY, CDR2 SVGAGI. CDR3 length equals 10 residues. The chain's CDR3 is CAVGPNIQYF. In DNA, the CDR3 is TGTGCAGTGGGACCAAACATTCAGTACTTC.